Presented here are 10 T cell receptor beta chains from one specimen sequenced in a study of T-cell memory formation after mild COVID-19. Each CDR3 protein is one row after TCRdb ran MiXCR on the 5' RACE reads. The sample lists roughly 300,000 distinct CDR3 sequences, roughly 17% occurring once. The sample consisted of PBMCs or a T cell subset sorted from them (not recorded which). These TCRs come from a man aged 18 to 30 who had mild COVID-19 (a few samples of this study predate the infection). Cell type and time point are not known.

The chain couples TRBV5-1 to TRBJ2-5; perhaps TRBD1 as D (6 bases). Trimming removed 4 bases from V and 7 bases from J, with 20 bases in between. Looked up from germline, CDR1 is SGHRS and CDR2 is YFSETQ. This CDR3 region has 15 residues. CDR3 sequence reads: CASSPLGTGTRTQYF. CDR3 coding DNA: TGCGCCAGCAGCCCCCTGGGAACTGGGACAAGGACCCAGTACTTC. The whole variable domain, remainder taken from reference TRBV5-1 and TRBJ2-5, is KAGVTQTPRYLIKTRGQQVTLSCSPISGHRSVSWYQQTPGQGLQFLFEYFSETQRNKGNFPGRFSGRQFSNSRSEMNVSTLELGDSALYLCASSPLGTGTRTQYFGPGTRLLVL.

The table lists this clonotype with a few counts. The chain joins TRBV20-1 to TRBJ2-3; 10 bases agree with TRBD2. The CDR3 totals 15 residues. Germline CDR1 and CDR2: DFQATT and SNEGSKA (reference sequence). J gave up 3 bases and V 6 bases, and 9 bases lay outside the gene matches. The CDR3 here is CSAPIAGGGTDTQYF. CDR3 DNA: TGCAGTGCCCCAATAGCGGGGGGCGGGACAGATACGCAGTATTTT.

This clonotype showed up just a few times. Written as DNA, the CDR3 is TGTGCCACCAGCAGAGACCCTCCGGGACGGAGGGATCAGCCCCAGCATTTT. It codes for CATSRDPPGRRDQPQHF. The chain joins TRBV15 to TRBJ1-5; a possible D gene is TRBD1 (5 bases). Germline V CDR1 and CDR2: LNHNV, YYDKDF (reference sequence). The V end lost 0 bases, the J end lost 5 bases, and 17 bases lay between the germline ends. The CDR3 extends over 17 amino acids. Using reference TRBV15 and TRBJ1-5 for the parts outside the CDR3, the full variable domain is DAMVIQNPRYQVTQFGKPVTLSCSQTLNHNVMYWYQQKSSQAPKLLFHYYDKDFNNEADTPDNFQSRRPNTSFCFLDIRSPGLGDTAMYLCATSRDPPGRRDQPQHFGDGTRLSIL.

The table lists this clonotype with many counts. The CDR3 nucleotides are TGTGCCAGCAGTTGGGGACCCTACGAGCAGTACTTC. Translation: CASSWGPYEQYF. The rearrangement joins TRBV6-2 or TRBV6-3 to TRBJ2-7, with D perhaps given as TRBD1 or TRBD2 (5 bases each). Germline CDR1 and CDR2: MNHEY and SVGEGT. V lost 4 bases and J lost 2, with 6 bases in between. This CDR3 has 12 residues.

The chain recombines TRBV9 with TRBJ1-1, with a tentative D call TRBD1 (5 bases). Per germline, CDR1 SGDLS and CDR2 YYNGEE. V dropped 5 bases and J dropped 1 base, with 12 bases sitting between them. CDR3 length: 14 amino acids. The CDR3 region has the DNA TGTGCCAGCAGTGGGGCTGGGGCGAACACTGAAGCTTTCTTT. Translating it yields CASSGAGANTEAFF.

CDR3 region: CASRGQGIYEQYV. In DNA form, the CDR3 reads TGTGCCAGCAGGGGACAGGGTATCTACGAGCAGTACGTC. The chain recombines TRBV28 with TRBJ2-7, with 9 positions matching TRBD1. Germline V lookup: CDR1 MDHEN, CDR2 SYDVKM. The CDR3 totals 13 residues. The V and J ends lost 6 bases and 3 bases, in that order; junction bases with no gene match: 3.

The chain employs TRBV7-2 and TRBJ1-1; the match to TRBD1 covers 10 bases. CDR3 size: 17 residues. V gave up 5 bases and J gave up 3 bases; unmatched junction bases: 12. CDR1 and CDR2 from the germline V gene are SGHTA and FQGNSA. The CDR3 DNA sequence: TGTGCCAGCAGCGTGTGGGACAGGGGAAGTTCGGACACTGAAGCTTTCTTT. Translation gives CASSVWDRGSSDTEAFF.

The rearrangement uses TRBV6-5 and TRBJ1-6; D not resolved. Germline loops: CDR1 MNHEY, CDR2 SVGAGI. Trimming shortened V by 6 bases and J by 0 bases, and 9 bases separated the two germline ends. The CDR3 spans 15 residues. The CDR3 reads CASRPSGSYNSPLHF. CDR3 nucleotide sequence: TGTGCCAGCAGGCCCAGCGGCTCCTATAATTCACCCCTCCACTTT.

Note on this clonotype: A much larger clone sits a single nucleotide away, making a read error possible. The chain is built from TRBV7-6 and TRBJ2-1; D is perhaps TRBD2 (5 bases). The V gene's germline CDR1 is SGHVS and CDR2 FNYEAQ. V shed 5 bases and J shed 13 bases, with 24 bases lying between them. The length of the CDR3 is 15 residues. The CDR3 sequence is CASSNGFGVDFSQFF. As DNA, the CDR3 is TGTGCCAGCAGCAATGGGTTCGGGGTAGATTTTAGTCAGTTCTTC.

In its sample, this clonotype was seen a few times. The chain joins TRBV9 to TRBJ2-3; 9 bases align to TRBD2. The CDR3 totals 14 residues. Per the germline V gene, CDR1 is SGDLS and CDR2 is YYNGEE. With V trimmed by 1 base and J by 4 bases, 1 base remained unmatched. CDR3 loop: CASSVIAGADTQYF. The CDR3 DNA reads as TGTGCCAGCAGCGTAATAGCGGGGGCAGATACGCAGTATTTT.